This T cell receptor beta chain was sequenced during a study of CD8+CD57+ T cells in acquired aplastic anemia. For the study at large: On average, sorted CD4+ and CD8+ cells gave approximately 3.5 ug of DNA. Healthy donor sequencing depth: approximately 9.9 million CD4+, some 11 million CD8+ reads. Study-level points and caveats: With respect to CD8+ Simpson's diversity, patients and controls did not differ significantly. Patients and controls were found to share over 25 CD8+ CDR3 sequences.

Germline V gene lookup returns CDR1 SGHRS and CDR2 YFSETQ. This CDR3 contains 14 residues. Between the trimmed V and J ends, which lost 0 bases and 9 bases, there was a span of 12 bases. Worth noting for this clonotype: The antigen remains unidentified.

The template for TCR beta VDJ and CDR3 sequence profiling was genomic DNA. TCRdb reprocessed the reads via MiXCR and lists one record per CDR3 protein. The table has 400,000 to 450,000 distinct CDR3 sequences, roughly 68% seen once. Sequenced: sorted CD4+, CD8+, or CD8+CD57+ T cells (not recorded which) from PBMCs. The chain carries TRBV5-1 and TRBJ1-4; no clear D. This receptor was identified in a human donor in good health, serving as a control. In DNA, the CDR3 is TGCGCCAGCAGCTTGGAAGGCCCTAGACAAAAACTGTTTTTT. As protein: CASSLEGPRQKLFF.